This entry lists 32 T cell receptor beta chains sequenced from one sample in a study of T cells expressing NK-cell markers. TCRdb re-called the 5' RACE reads and shows each CDR3 protein once, DNA omitted. The sample shows a few hundred thousand distinct CDR3 sequences, and 5.2% sits with its ten largest clones. What was sequenced was blood T cells: a sorted CD56 or NKG2C T cell subset, CD4+ or CD8+ T cells, or bulk PBMC T cells (not recorded which). The receptors here all came from a man aged 18-75 years in good health.

The chain carries TRBV7-2 and TRBJ2-1; TCRdb indicates TRBD1, and absent DNA this call remains unverified. The CDR3 totals 14 residues. CDR1 and CDR2 from the germline V gene are SGHTA and FQGNSA. CDR3 residues: CASRSEGSYNEQFF.

This chain uses TRBV14 with TRBJ2-7; the D gene TCRdb calls, TRBD1, cannot be checked with no DNA. CDR1 is SGHDN, CDR2 FVKESK, per germline. CDR3 size: 18 residues. The CDR3 sequence: CASSRAGTGKGLTYEQYF.

The chain recombines TRBV12-5 with TRBJ1-4; TCRdb designates TRBD1, a call that cannot be tested without DNA. The germline CDR1 and CDR2 sequences are LGHNT and FRNRAP. The CDR3 runs 16 residues. CDR3 in amino acids: CASGLGNRGEDEKLFF.

The V and J genes are TRBV9 and TRBJ2-1; the D call from TCRdb, TRBD1, cannot be confirmed without DNA. This CDR3 has 13 residues. From germline, CDR1 is SGDLS and CDR2 YYNGEE. CDR3 in amino acids: CASSVYRGDEQFF. The whole variable domain, filled in from reference TRBV9 and TRBJ2-1, reads DSGVTQTPKHLITATGQRVTLRCSPRSGDLSVYWYQQSLDQGLQFLIQYYNGEERAKGNILERFSAQQFPDLHSELNLSSLELGDSALYFCASSVYRGDEQFFGPGTRLTVL.

The chain joins TRBV27 to TRBJ1-2. The CDR3 consists of 13 residues. Germline V gives CDR1 MNHEY, CDR2 SMNVEV (reference sequence). The CDR3 loop reads CASMGRSNYGYTF.

The chain combines TRBV7-9 with TRBJ2-4; TCRdb's assignment of TRBD2 cannot be checked, as there is no DNA. CDR3 length: 14 residues. Germline CDR1 is SEHNR and CDR2 is FQNEAQ (reference sequence). The chain's CDR3 is CASSLGEQTNIQYF.

The chain couples TRBV2 to TRBJ2-7; TCRdb lists TRBD1, though no DNA is available to test this call. There are 14 residues in the CDR3. Germline-derived CDR1 and CDR2 are SNHLY and FYNNEI. The CDR3 region is CASSDSGQAYEQYF.

This sequence joins TRBV5-1 and TRBJ2-1; TCRdb names TRBD2, which stays unverified in the absence of DNA. CDR1 and CDR2 from the germline V gene are SGHRS and YFSETQ. This CDR3 is built from 18 residues. The CDR3 protein is CASSRQTPTSYSYNEQFF.

The chain carries TRBV7-2 and TRBJ1-4; TCRdb's D call of TRBD1 is untestable without DNA. This CDR3 region has 18 residues. The germline gives CDR1 SGHTA, CDR2 FQGNSA. The CDR3 loop is CASSLGRARGPLNEKLFF.

The chain has TRBV29-1 and TRBJ2-7. This CDR3 region has 12 residues. Germline assignment: CDR1 SQVTM and CDR2 ANQGSEA. The CDR3 loop is CSARQGVHEQYF.

V and J are TRBV28 and TRBJ2-3; TCRdb lists TRBD2, though no DNA is available to test this call. Germline values: CDR1 MDHEN, CDR2 SYDVKM. There are 18 residues in the CDR3. CDR3 in amino acids: CASSTGNGLASYTDTQYF.

The chain links TRBV5-1 to TRBJ1-2. The CDR3 length is 14 residues. Germline CDR1 is SGHRS and CDR2 is YFSETQ. CDR3: CASSLRSEGTTSTF.

The chain has TRBV2 and TRBJ2-7; the D call from TCRdb, TRBD2, cannot be confirmed without DNA. In germline, CDR1 is SNHLY, CDR2 FYNNEI. There are 14 residues in the CDR3. This CDR3 is CASSGERGGNEQYF. Looking up the rest from reference TRBV2 and TRBJ2-7 gives the full variable domain: EPEVTQTPSHQVTQMGQEVILRCVPISNHLYFYWYRQILGQKVEFLVSFYNNEISEKSEIFDDQFSVERPDGSNFTLKIRSTKLEDSAMYFCASSGERGGNEQYFGPGTRLTVT.

The J gene is TRBJ2-3, the V gene TRBV3-1; TCRdb reports TRBD1, a call that lacks DNA to check it against. The CDR3 spans 15 residues. The germline V gene has CDR1 LGHDT and CDR2 YNNKEL (reference sequence). This CDR3 is CASSQIGGSTDTQYF.

The chain recombines TRBV4-2 with TRBJ2-6; TCRdb names TRBD2, which stays unverified in the absence of DNA. CDR3 size: 19 residues. Per germline, CDR1 LGHNA and CDR2 YNFKEQ. CDR3 region: CASSQDLTSGPRGANVLTF.

The genes are TRBV20-1 and TRBJ2-7; the TCRdb call, TRBD2, lacks DNA for checking. The V gene's germline CDR1 is DFQATT and CDR2 SNEGSKA (reference sequence). The CDR3 loop spans 14 amino acids. This CDR3 is CSAKTTVQAGEQYF.

The chain carries TRBV20-1 and TRBJ2-1; TCRdb returns TRBD2, unconfirmable since there is no DNA. The germline CDR1 and CDR2 sequences are DFQATT and SNEGSKA (reference sequence). The CDR3 spans 15 residues. This CDR3 is CSAKVVAGGNNEQFF.

CDR3 protein: CASSVDPGLGEQFF. The chain couples TRBV5-1 to TRBJ2-1; TCRdb designates TRBD1, a call that cannot be tested without DNA. There are 14 residues in the CDR3. Germline V gene sequence: CDR1 SGHRS, CDR2 YFSETQ.

The rearrangement uses TRBV18 and TRBJ2-5; TCRdb names TRBD1, which stays unverified in the absence of DNA. The CDR3 length is 15 residues. Germline V gives CDR1 KGHSH, CDR2 LQKENI. The CDR3 region is CASSPNGTPQETQYF.

This chain connects TRBV14 to TRBJ2-3. This CDR3 region has 17 residues. CDR1 is SGHDN, CDR2 FVKESK, per germline. Here the CDR3 reads CASSQAYRGLATDTQYF.

V usage is TRBV3-1 and J usage is TRBJ2-7; TCRdb's D call of TRBD1 is untestable without DNA. Per germline, CDR1 LGHDT and CDR2 YNNKEL (reference sequence). This CDR3 has 15 amino acids. CDR3 region: CASSHWVTGGYEQYF.

J is TRBJ2-7 and V is TRBV10-3; the D call from TCRdb, TRBD2, cannot be confirmed without DNA. Germline V gives CDR1 ENHRY, CDR2 SYGVKD. The CDR3 totals 14 residues. CDR3 region: CAISESGSRGGQYF.

The rearrangement joins TRBV5-1 to TRBJ1-3; TCRdb's D call of TRBD1 is untestable without DNA. There are 16 residues in the CDR3. Germline lookup yields CDR1 SGHRS and CDR2 YFSETQ. Here the CDR3 reads CASSLQGREVGNTIYF.

The rearrangement uses TRBV20-1 and TRBJ2-5; lacking DNA, the TRBD1 call made by TCRdb goes unchecked. The germline V gene has CDR1 DFQATT and CDR2 SNEGSKA (reference sequence). There are 15 residues in the CDR3. The CDR3 is CSASGDRVQQETQYF.

The chain uses TRBV29-1 and TRBJ2-2; TCRdb's D gene call, TRBD1, goes unchecked for lack of DNA. The CDR3 loop spans 11 amino acids. Per germline, CDR1 SQVTM and CDR2 ANQGSEA. The CDR3 loop reads CSVETVGELFF.

V gene TRBV4-2 combines with J gene TRBJ2-5; TCRdb's D call, TRBD2, is unchecked because there is no DNA. Germline V lookup: CDR1 LGHNA, CDR2 YNFKEQ. The CDR3 loop spans 16 amino acids. The CDR3 region is CASSQDVAGGQGTQYF.

The chain has TRBV19 and TRBJ1-6; TCRdb designates TRBD1, a call that cannot be tested without DNA. The CDR3 runs 15 residues. Germline assignment: CDR1 LNHDA and CDR2 SQIVND (reference sequence). The CDR3 spells CASTARRTANSPLHF.

The rearrangement uses TRBV6-1 and TRBJ1-4; TCRdb reports TRBD1, a call that lacks DNA to check it against. The CDR3 length is 15 residues. Germline lookup yields CDR1 MNHNS and CDR2 SASEGT. The CDR3 here is CASSEPGATNEKLFF.

The chain has TRBV7-9 and TRBJ2-3. The CDR3 consists of 15 residues. Germline V CDR1 and CDR2: SEHNR, FQNEAQ (reference sequence). The CDR3 reads CASSFSALGTDTQYF.

The rearrangement joins TRBV18 to TRBJ2-1; as DNA is missing, the TRBD1 call by TCRdb cannot be tested. The CDR3 has 15 amino acids. Germline assignment: CDR1 KGHSH and CDR2 LQKENI. CDR3 region: CASSRGGAAYNEQFF.

The chain's CDR3 is CASSTGKKDGYTF. J is TRBJ1-2 and V is TRBV27; TCRdb gives TRBD1 as the D gene, but with no DNA this cannot be confirmed. Germline CDR1 is MNHEY and CDR2 is SMNVEV (reference sequence). This CDR3 is 13 amino acids long.

The genes are TRBV15 and TRBJ1-5. The CDR3 is made up of 14 amino acids. Per the germline V gene, CDR1 is LNHNV and CDR2 is YYDKDF (reference sequence). Here the CDR3 reads CATSRGRLNQPQHF.